This entry lists 28 T cell receptor beta chains sequenced from one sample in a study of tissue T cells after allogeneic stem cell transplantation. The data were produced by immunoSEQ multiplex PCR, yet TCRdb's version contains in-frame clones alone and is incomplete. Here the sample spans thousands of clones, 52% being singletons. The time point here: mouse harvest day 7 after allogeneic transplant. Each mouse received 10^7 T-cell-depleted marrow cells plus 10^6 splenic CD5+ T cells by tail vein. Sequencing was carried out using spleen. Every receptor here comes from a female BALB/c mouse given C57BL/6 T cells with graft-versus-host disease after an allogeneic hematopoietic cell transplant.

This clone occurred a few times. Gene names follow the mouse nomenclature. The CDR3 end falls 1 residue outside the read, so it is completed with the germline J gene. V is TRBV1 and J is TRBJ1-3; no reliable D call. V lost 1 base and J lost 0, with 4 bases in between. The CDR3 sequence is 14 residues long. Germline V lookup: CDR1 NSQYPW, CDR2 LRSPGD (reference sequence). The CDR3 bases that were read are TGCACCTGCAGTGCAGTTGTTTCTGGAAATACGCTCTAT. This gives the protein CTCSAVVSGNTLY. The CDR3, in full, reads CTCSAVVSGNTLYF.

This clone was counted between two and nine times. Each gene name is a mouse one. The read comes to an end 1 residue before the CDR3 does, leaving the germline J gene to fill in the end. This sequence joins TRBV19 and TRBJ2-7, with 13 bases identical to TRBD2. Germline V gene lookup returns CDR1 FNHDT and CDR2 SITEND (reference sequence). J gave up 6 bases and V 2 bases, and 2 bases lay outside the gene matches. CDR3 length equals 14 residues. The sequenced part of the CDR3 DNA is TGTGCCAGCAGTATCGGACTGGGGGGGCGTGAACAGTAC. It yields the protein CASSIGLGGREQY. The CDR3 in its entirety is CASSIGLGGREQYF.

As concerns this clone: Gene names are mouse gene names. The sequenced CDR3 bases are TGTGCCAGCAGTCAGGGGGCGAGTCGAGACACCCAGTAC. Protein sequence: CASSQGASRDTQY. The whole CDR3 is CASSQGASRDTQYF. The gene calls are TRBV26 and TRBJ2-5, with D possibly matching TRBD1 (7 bases). The DNA ends 1 residue before the CDR3 does, and the rest of the CDR3 is filled in from the germline J gene. The CDR3 length is 14 residues. Deletions cut 4 bases from V and 5 bases from J, with 13 bases between. The germline V gene has CDR1 KGHPV and CDR2 FQNQEV (reference sequence).

About this clone itself: Genes here carry mouse names. With the read ending 1 residue before the CDR3 end, the germline J gene is used to fill in that end. This sequence joins TRBV13-2 and TRBJ1-6, with D unclear. TRBJ1-6 is identified as an open reading frame with a role that is uncertain. This CDR3 comprises 14 residues. Germline V gene lookup returns CDR1 NNHNN and CDR2 SYGAGS (reference sequence). Trimming stripped 2 bases from V and 0 bases from J, with 3 bases between. This CDR3 reads CASGDNSYNSPLYF. The DNA read from the CDR3 is TGTGCCAGCGGTGACAATTCCTATAATTCGCCCCTCTAC.

Only a few counts were recorded for this clone. Mouse gene names and germline throughout. The read ends 1 residue before the CDR3 terminus; that terminus is restored from the germline J gene. The J gene is TRBJ2-3, the V gene TRBV19; unclear D gene. The CDR3 runs to 15 residues. Germline V lookup: CDR1 FNHDT, CDR2 SITEND (reference sequence). V shed 4 bases and J shed 0 bases, with 12 bases lying between them. CDR3 bases read: TGTGCCAGCAGTCTGGACGAAACTAGTGCAGAAACGCTGTAT. Amino acids: CASSLDETSAETLY. The full CDR3 reads CASSLDETSAETLYF.

This clone came up once. Gene names follow the mouse nomenclature. Coverage ceases 1 residue before the CDR3 finishes, and the germline J gene fills in the end. This sequence joins TRBV5 and TRBJ2-1; D is possibly TRBD2 (6 bases). Germline CDR1 is LGHNA and CDR2 is YNLKQL (reference sequence). Trimming took 0 bases from V and 4 from J, leaving 10 bases between them. The CDR3 consists of 15 residues. Here the CDR3 reads CASSQDPGGYAEQFF. The covered CDR3 bases are TGTGCCAGCAGCCAAGATCCGGGGGGTTATGCTGAGCAGTTC.

Points on this clone: Gene names and germline refer to mouse. The read finishes 1 residue shy of the CDR3 end, and the germline J gene is used to complete it. The chain uses TRBV15 and TRBJ2-1; TRBD2 agrees at 9 bases. With 3 bases clipped from V and 3 bases from J, the junction kept 0 bases outside the gene matches. The CDR3 totals 14 residues. CDR1 SGHND and CDR2 FRSKSL come from the germline V gene. Incomplete CDR3 DNA: TGTGCCAGCAGTTTTGGGGGGGCCTATGCTGAGCAGTTC. Its protein is CASSFGGAYAEQF. The entire CDR3 is CASSFGGAYAEQFF.

This clone was detected only a few times. Genes and germline come from the mouse. The DNA ends 1 residue before the CDR3 does, and the rest of the CDR3 is filled in from the germline J gene. The rearrangement joins TRBV12-1 to TRBJ2-5, with 12 bases identical to TRBD2. V lost 0 bases and J lost 2; bases outside the gene matches: 2. This CDR3 has 16 amino acids. From germline, CDR1 is SGHSN and CDR2 HYEKVE. Partial CDR3 DNA: TGTGCCAGCTCTCTCGCGGGACTGGGGGGCCAAGACACCCAGTAC. Its translation: CASSLAGLGGQDTQY. The CDR3, in full, reads CASSLAGLGGQDTQYF. The variable domain in full, with the rest retrieved from reference TRBV12-1 and TRBJ2-5, is DSGVVQSPRHIIKEKGGRSVLTCIPISGHSNVVWYQQTLGKELKFLIQHYEKVERDKGFLPSRFSVQQFDDYHSEMNMSALELEDSAMYFCASSLAGLGGQDTQYFGPGTRLLVL.

This clone has a handful of counts. Germline and genes here are mouse. The read halts 1 residue ahead of the CDR3 end, with the missing end drawn from the germline J gene. The V gene is TRBV3, the J gene TRBJ2-7; the match to TRBD2 covers 11 bases. Per the germline V gene, CDR1 is SNHLY and CDR2 is FYNGKV (reference sequence). Losses at the gene ends were 3 bases for V and 4 bases for J; bases not matched to a gene: 2. This CDR3 comprises 14 residues. The CDR3 here is CASSLGLGDYEQYF. Incomplete CDR3 DNA: TGTGCCAGCAGCTTGGGACTGGGGGATTATGAACAGTAC.

Concerning this clone: One junction end does not reproduce the germline sequence, and a read error may be involved. Here the gene names and germline are mouse. Coverage ceases 1 residue before the CDR3 finishes, and the germline J gene fills in the end. This chain links TRBV20 with TRBJ1-2; unclear D gene. This CDR3 spans 13 amino acids. The germline V gene encodes CDR1 GFQATS and CDR2 STVNSAI. The DNA read from the CDR3 is TGTGCTGCTAGGGCGGCACCGAACTCCGACTACACC. It specifies CAARAAPNSDYT. In full, the CDR3 is CAARAAPNSDYTF.

Points on this clone: Gene labels here are mouse ones. The read ends 1 residue before the CDR3 terminus; that terminus is restored from the germline J gene. The chain is built from TRBV12-2 and TRBJ2-7; TRBD2 matches 7 bases. CDR1 and CDR2 from the germline V gene are SGHLS and HYDKME. CDR3 length: 13 amino acids. With 0 bases clipped from V and 4 bases from J, the junction kept 2 bases outside the gene matches. The CDR3 loop reads CASSLAWGYEQYF. The covered CDR3 bases are TGTGCCAGCTCTCTCGCCTGGGGGTATGAACAGTAC. Based on the CDR3 plus reference TRBV12-2 and TRBJ2-7, the full variable domain is NSGVVQSPRYIIKGKGERSILKCIPISGHLSVAWYQQTQGQELKFFIQHYDKMERDKGNLPSRFSVQQFDDYHSEMNMSALELEDSAVYFCASSLAWGYEQYFGPGTRLTVL.

This clone counts as medium-sized. Gene and germline names: mouse. Read sequence stops 1 residue before the CDR3 end, and the germline J gene provides the missing end. J is TRBJ1-2 and V is TRBV29; D not resolved. Per germline, CDR1 MSHET and CDR2 SYDVDS. This CDR3 has 12 residues. With 1 base removed from V and 6 bases from J, the gap between germline ends came to 6 bases. Partial CDR3 DNA: TGTGCTAGCAGTTTATGGGGAGCCGACTACACC. Translation gives CASSLWGADYT. Given in full, the CDR3 is CASSLWGADYTF.

As regards this clone: Gene names are mouse gene names. The read ends 1 residue shy of where the CDR3 ends; the end is completed using the germline J gene. V is TRBV13-1 and J is TRBJ2-5, with D possibly being TRBD1 (6 bases). Germline V CDR1 and CDR2: NSHNY, SYGAGN. V was cut by 4 bases and J by 4 bases, with 7 bases left in between. This CDR3 has 12 amino acids. CDR3 protein: CASSRDKDTQYF. CDR3 DNA, as far as it was read: TGTGCCAGCAGTCGGGACAAAGACACCCAGTAC.

A word on this clone: Gene names are the mouse ones. With the read ending 1 residue before the CDR3 end, the germline J gene is used to fill in that end. This sequence joins TRBV19 and TRBJ2-7; D may be TRBD2 (7 bases). The CDR3 is 14 residues long. Germline CDR1 FNHDT, CDR2 SITEND (reference sequence). The V end lost 0 bases, the J end lost 2 bases, and 9 bases lay between the germline ends. This chain's CDR3 is CASSIEGGAYEQYF. The DNA read from the CDR3 is TGTGCCAGCAGTATAGAGGGGGGGGCCTATGAACAGTAC.

On this clone: Genes here carry mouse names. The CDR3 is cut off 1 residue early in the read; its end comes from the germline J gene. The chain uses TRBV5 and TRBJ2-5; 10 bases map to TRBD2. With 2 bases clipped from V and 0 bases from J, the junction kept 5 bases outside the gene matches. In germline, CDR1 is LGHNA, CDR2 YNLKQL (reference sequence). The CDR3 extends over 17 amino acids. The CDR3 DNA, read in part, is TGTGCCAGCAGCCAAAGGACTGGGGGCCTTAACCAAGACACCCAGTAC. It specifies CASSQRTGGLNQDTQY. The complete CDR3 reads CASSQRTGGLNQDTQYF.

This clone was recorded a few times. Mouse gene names apply. The read terminates 1 residue before the CDR3 end, so the remaining end is supplied by the germline J gene. The V gene is TRBV2, the J gene TRBJ2-7; no clear D gene. The CDR3 has 14 residues. CDR1 and CDR2 (germline): LGHNA, YSYQKL. Between the trimmed V and J ends, which lost 0 bases and 7 bases, there was a span of 13 bases. CDR3: CASSQEGRTGEQYF. CDR3 DNA (partial): TGTGCCAGCAGCCAAGAAGGCAGGACGGGGGAACAGTAC.

This clone has a handful of counts. The gene symbols are mouse symbols. Partial CDR3 DNA: TGTGCCAGCAGCTTAGCACTGGGGGAAGACACCCAGTAC. This translates into CASSLALGEDTQY. The complete CDR3 sequence is CASSLALGEDTQYF. This chain links TRBV3 with TRBJ2-5; 8 bases line up with TRBD2. Read data end 1 residue before the CDR3 end; the end is taken from the germline J gene. V lost 0 bases, J lost 4 bases, and 0 bases stayed unmatched. Germline assignment: CDR1 SNHLY and CDR2 FYNGKV (reference sequence). This CDR3 has 14 residues. The full variable domain, its missing parts supplied by reference TRBV3 and TRBJ2-5, is GPKVLQIPSHQIIDMGQMVTLNCDPVSNHLYFYWYKQILGQQMEFLVNFYNGKVMEKSKLFKDQFSVERPDGSYFTLKIQPTALEDSAVYFCASSLALGEDTQYFGPGTRLLVL.

Comment on this clone: Mouse names are used for the genes. The read gets to within 1 residue of the CDR3 end, and the germline J gene fills in the rest. The chain combines TRBV20 with TRBJ1-1, with D maybe TRBD1 (6 bases). This CDR3 region has 13 residues. CDR1 is GFQATS, CDR2 STVNSAI, per germline. V lost 1 base and J lost 4, with 10 bases in between. The CDR3 loop reads CGARGWGRTEVFF. The sequenced CDR3 bases are TGTGGTGCTAGGGGATGGGGGCGCACAGAAGTCTTC.

In its sample, this clone is medium-sized. Any gene name here is a mouse gene name. The observed sequence ends 1 residue before the CDR3 terminus, with the missing tail filled in from the germline J gene. This chain links TRBV16 with TRBJ2-3; tentative D call: TRBD1 (6 bases). V was trimmed by 8 bases and J by 0 bases, leaving 9 bases between them. Germline assignment: CDR1 SGHSA and CDR2 FRNQAP. The CDR3 is 13 residues long. The CDR3 region is CASRDNSAETLYF. CDR3 DNA, as far as it was read: TGTGCAAGCCGGGACAATAGTGCAGAAACGCTGTAT.

Note on this clone: Mouse gene names and germline throughout. The CDR3 DNA, read in part, is TGTGCCAGCGGTGATGCCGGGGGGGTATGGGAACAGTAC. Translated: CASGDAGGVWEQY. The full CDR3 protein is CASGDAGGVWEQYF. The rearrangement links TRBV29 to TRBJ2-7; the match to TRBD2 covers 7 bases. The read ends 1 residue before the CDR3 terminus; that terminus is restored from the germline J gene. In germline, CDR1 is MSHET, CDR2 SYDVDS. This CDR3 spans 14 amino acids.

On this clone: Mouse germline and gene names are used. The CDR3 spells CASSSGRANERLFF. The covered CDR3 bases are TGTGCCAGCAGCTCAGGTCGGGCCAACGAAAGATTATTT. The chain employs TRBV4 and TRBJ1-4; D not resolved. Read coverage stops 1 residue before the CDR3 terminus; the germline J gene supplies the remainder. This CDR3 is 14 amino acids long. Germline CDR1 LGHDT, CDR2 YNNKQL (reference sequence). V shed 4 bases and J shed 3 bases, with 9 bases lying between them.

In regard to this clone: The listed genes are named as in mouse. Read sequence stops 1 residue before the CDR3 end, and the germline J gene provides the missing end. The gene calls are TRBV1 and TRBJ2-7; perhaps TRBD2 as D (7 bases). V gave up 0 bases and J gave up 7 bases, with 13 bases separating them. This CDR3 spans 14 amino acids. Germline loops: CDR1 NSQYPW, CDR2 LRSPGD (reference sequence). The CDR3 loop is CTCSADGGPGEQYF. The DNA read from the CDR3 is TGCACCTGCAGTGCAGACGGGGGGCCGGGGGAACAGTAC.

Details on this clone: Mouse gene names apply. Coverage ceases 1 residue before the CDR3 finishes, and the germline J gene fills in the end. This sequence joins TRBV12-1 and TRBJ2-5; 13 nucleotides match TRBD2. Germline V lookup: CDR1 SGHSN, CDR2 HYEKVE. With 3 bases clipped from V and 4 bases from J, the junction kept 6 bases outside the gene matches. The CDR3 length is 16 residues. CDR3 DNA, as far as it was read: TGTGCCAGCTCTATCGGACTGGGGGGGCTGGAAGACACCCAGTAC. It codes for CASSIGLGGLEDTQY. The entire CDR3 protein reads CASSIGLGGLEDTQYF.

This clone was observed a handful of times. Any gene name here is a mouse gene name. The read halts 1 residue ahead of the CDR3 end, with the missing end drawn from the germline J gene. The chain links TRBV20 to TRBJ2-7; possible D gene TRBD1, 6 bases. Trimming removed 3 bases from V and 4 bases from J, with 7 bases in between. The CDR3 covers 11 residues. Per germline, CDR1 GFQATS and CDR2 STVNSAI. Partial CDR3 DNA: TGTGGTGCTAGACAGGGATATGAACAGTAC. Its protein is CGARQGYEQY. The whole CDR3 sequence reads CGARQGYEQYF.

This clone came up a few times. Gene names follow the mouse nomenclature. The CDR3 extends 1 residue past the end of the read, so its final part is completed from the germline J gene. The genes are TRBV17 and TRBJ2-1, with 11 bases lining up with TRBD2. CDR1 and CDR2 (germline): MNHDT, YYDKIL. V shed 6 bases, J shed 1 base, and the junction held 2 bases outside the gene matches. CDR3 length equals 15 residues. The CDR3 reads CASRGDWGNYAEQFF. Incomplete CDR3 DNA: TGTGCTAGCAGAGGGGACTGGGGGAACTATGCTGAGCAGTTC.

About this clone itself: Here the gene names and germline are mouse. The read halts 1 residue ahead of the CDR3 end, with the missing end drawn from the germline J gene. The chain recombines TRBV3 with TRBJ2-3; D not certain. Trimming pared 3 bases from V and 0 bases from J, leaving 7 bases between. Germline assignment: CDR1 SNHLY and CDR2 FYNGKV (reference sequence). The CDR3 runs to 14 residues. CDR3 protein: CASSFSNSAETLYF. The DNA read from the CDR3 is TGTGCCAGCAGCTTCAGCAATAGTGCAGAAACGCTGTAT.

This clone counts as medium-sized. All gene names here are mouse names. The CDR3 sequence is CASSLVWGGYEQYF. Partial CDR3 DNA: TGTGCCAGCTCTCTTGTCTGGGGGGGCTATGAACAGTAC. This chain links TRBV12-1 with TRBJ2-7, with 9 positions matching TRBD2. The read ends 1 residue before the CDR3 terminus; that terminus is restored from the germline J gene. Germline-derived CDR1 and CDR2 are SGHSN and HYEKVE. Trimming cost V 1 base and J 3 bases; bases outside gene matches: 3. This CDR3 contains 14 residues.

The table lists this clone with a few counts. Gene names and germline match the mouse. CDR3: CASSPRDFNQAPLF. CDR3 DNA (partial): TGTGCCAGCAGCCCCCGGGACTTCAACCAGGCTCCGCTT. The rearrangement links TRBV3 to TRBJ1-5; a possible D gene is TRBD1 (5 bases). From the germline J gene comes the end of the CDR3, since the read stops 1 residue before it. CDR1 and CDR2 (germline): SNHLY, FYNGKV (reference sequence). Trimming shortened V by 5 bases and J by 3 bases, and 11 bases separated the two germline ends. The length of the CDR3 is 14 residues.